The 25 T cell receptor beta chains presented below share a single source sample, sequenced in a study of T-cell memory formation after mild COVID-19. TCRdb reanalysed the 5' RACE reads using MiXCR and keeps one entry per CDR3 protein. The table lists some 250,000 distinct CDR3 sequences, 15% to 20% of them singletons. Source material: PBMCs or a T cell subset sorted from them (not recorded which). These receptors came from a man between 18 and 29 years old who had mild COVID-19 (a few samples of this study predate the infection). Cell type and time point are not known.

This clonotype was recorded a few times. CDR3 sequence reads: CASGFSGLAGGDEQFF. The CDR3 nucleotides are TGCGCCAGCGGGTTTTCTGGACTAGCGGGGGGCGATGAGCAGTTCTTC. The chain is built from TRBV5-1 and TRBJ2-1, with 14 bases aligning to TRBD2. The germline CDR1 and CDR2 sequences are SGHRS and YFSETQ. This CDR3 is built from 16 residues. The J segment lost 8 bases and the V segment lost 7 bases, leaving 11 bases of the junction unmatched.

The rearrangement links TRBV7-9 to TRBJ2-6; 8 bases are shared with TRBD1. V lost 4 bases, J lost 4 bases, and 9 bases stayed unmatched. Germline V gives CDR1 SEHNR, CDR2 FQNEAQ (reference sequence). This CDR3 is 17 amino acids long. The CDR3 is CASSSGPDRAGANVLTF. The CDR3 nucleotides are TGTGCCAGCAGCTCGGGCCCGGACAGGGCCGGGGCCAACGTCCTGACTTTC.

On this clonotype itself: Compared with germline, one end of the junction differs, possibly owing to a read error. This chain joins TRBV7-7 and TRBJ2-5, with 11 positions matching TRBD2. Germline V gene data show CDR1 as SSHAT and CDR2 as FNYEAQ (reference sequence). CDR3 length equals 14 residues. The CDR3 spells CASSSSGTSGTQYF. Written as DNA, the CDR3 is TGTGCTAGCAGCTCCTCCGGGACTAGCGGGACCCAGTACTTC.

The CDR3 here is CASSPTAGTSGGSYNEQFF. CDR3 coding DNA: TGTGCCAGCAGTCCAACCGCCGGGACTAGCGGGGGATCCTACAATGAGCAGTTCTTC. The chain is built from TRBV27 and TRBJ2-1; 14 nucleotides line up with TRBD2. CDR3 length equals 19 residues. Germline CDR1 and CDR2: MNHEY and SMNVEV (reference sequence). Unmatched junction bases numbered 10, after V lost 5 bases and J lost 1 base.

This clonotype has just a few counts. The rearrangement joins TRBV6-6 to TRBJ2-7, with 8 bases identical to TRBD1. The CDR3 has 13 residues. Germline assignment: CDR1 MNHNY and CDR2 SVGAGI (reference sequence). V was pared by 10 bases and J by 0 bases, with 5 bases of the junction left unmatched. The CDR3 coding sequence is TGTGCCACCCGGACAGGGTTCTCCTACGAGCAGTACGTC. Translated: CATRTGFSYEQYV.

The table lists this clonotype with a few counts. CDR3 region: CASSVTPGTIHETQYF. CDR3 in DNA: TGTGCCAGCAGCGTCACTCCCGGGACTATCCACGAGACCCAGTACTTC. The chain links TRBV6-5 to TRBJ2-5; 7 positions match TRBD2. The CDR3 runs to 16 residues. Germline CDR1 MNHEY, CDR2 SVGAGI. V shed 6 bases and J 5 bases; nucleotides not matched to a gene: 15.

This clonotype was detected ten times or more. J is TRBJ2-3 and V is TRBV6-4; TRBD2 aligns across 7 bases. The V and J ends lost 2 bases and 2 bases, in that order; junction bases with no gene match: 4. CDR1 and CDR2 from the germline V gene are MRHNA and SNTAGT. There are 15 residues in the CDR3. This CDR3 reads CASSDGGGTTDTQYF. The CDR3 DNA sequence: TGTGCCAGCAGTGACGGGGGGGGGACCACAGATACGCAGTATTTT.

The rearrangement joins TRBV10-2 to TRBJ2-3; D possibly corresponds to TRBD1 (5 bases). CDR3 length: 14 residues. Per the germline V gene, CDR1 is WSHSY and CDR2 is SAAADI. The V end lost 10 bases, the J end lost 3 bases, and 17 bases lay between the germline ends. For the CDR3, the DNA is TGCGCCACCAGGGTCCTGGGTATGACAGATACGCAGTATTTT. Translation gives CATRVLGMTDTQYF.

This clonotype was counted only a few times. The rearrangement uses TRBV6-2 or TRBV6-3 and TRBJ2-7, with a weak D call TRBD1 (5 bases). V was shortened by 6 bases and J by 0 bases, with 9 bases between the two germline ends. The CDR3 loop spans 13 amino acids. In germline, CDR1 is MNHEY, CDR2 SVGEGT. CDR3 in DNA: TGTGCCAGCAGGGACATCGGCTCCTACGAGCAGTACTTC. Its translation is CASRDIGSYEQYF.

This clonotype appeared many times. The chain employs TRBV11-2 and TRBJ2-5, with TRBD1 matching over 7 bases. The CDR3 has 13 residues. CDR1 and CDR2 from the germline V gene are SGHAT and FQNNGV. Germline trimming cut 6 bases from V and 5 bases from J; bases unmatched to any gene: 6. The CDR3 nucleotides are TGTGCCAGCAGAAGGGGGACAGAGGAGACCCAGTACTTC. This sequence encodes CASRRGTEETQYF.

This clonotype has just a few counts. The gene calls are TRBV5-1 and TRBJ2-2; D gene uncertain. Trimming left V 4 bases short and J 1 base short, with 14 bases between. Germline V gives CDR1 SGHRS, CDR2 YFSETQ. This CDR3 spans 16 amino acids. The CDR3 nucleotides are TGCGCCAGCAGCGAGGAGTCACAATGGAACACCGGGGAGCTGTTTTTT. Translation gives CASSEESQWNTGELFF. The entire variable domain, with the rest obtained from reference TRBV5-1 and TRBJ2-2, is as follows: KAGVTQTPRYLIKTRGQQVTLSCSPISGHRSVSWYQQTPGQGLQFLFEYFSETQRNKGNFPGRFSGRQFSNSRSEMNVSTLELGDSALYLCASSEESQWNTGELFFGEGSRLTVL.

This chain links TRBV6-5 with TRBJ2-7; TRBD1 matches at 8 bases. The CDR3 is 15 residues long. V was clipped by 0 bases and J by 7 bases; unmatched bases: 8. Germline CDR1 and CDR2: MNHEY and SVGAGI. The chain's CDR3 is CASSYSTRGQGEQYF. CDR3 nucleotide sequence: TGTGCCAGCAGTTACTCGACCAGGGGGCAAGGGGAGCAGTACTTC.

The sample holds many counts of this clonotype. The V gene is TRBV30, the J gene TRBJ2-7, with TRBD2 matching 7 bases. Germline CDR1 and CDR2: GTSNPN and SVGIG (reference sequence). The CDR3 contains 14 residues. The junction had 3 bases not matched to a gene; V was cut back by 0 bases and J by 1 base. The CDR3 sequence: CAWSVLAGSYEQYF. The CDR3 DNA is TGTGCCTGGAGTGTCTTAGCGGGTTCCTACGAGCAGTACTTC. Full variable domain (rest looked up from reference TRBV30 and TRBJ2-7): SQTIHQWPATLVQPVGSPLSLECTVEGTSNPNLYWYRQAAGRGLQLLFYSVGIGQISSEVPQNLSASRPQDRQFILSSKKLLLSDSGFYLCAWSVLAGSYEQYFGPGTRLTVT.

V usage is TRBV4-3 and J usage is TRBJ2-1; 9 bases are shared with TRBD2. The V and J ends lost 0 bases and 3 bases, in that order; junction bases with no gene match: 6. CDR1 and CDR2 from the germline V gene are LGHNA and YSLEER. CDR3 length equals 17 residues. This chain's CDR3 is CASSQDARGGYYNEQFF. CDR3 coding DNA: TGCGCCAGCAGCCAAGATGCGCGGGGGGGATACTACAATGAGCAGTTCTTC.

J is TRBJ2-5 and V is TRBV20-1; 8 bases map to TRBD1. In germline, CDR1 is DFQATT, CDR2 SNEGSKA (reference sequence). The CDR3 totals 14 residues. Unmatched junction bases numbered 6, after V lost 1 base and J lost 5 bases. The CDR3 bases are TGCAGTGCTAGAGTCGGCAGGGGGCAGGAGACCCAGTACTTC. Encoded protein: CSARVGRGQETQYF.

This chain links TRBV19 with TRBJ1-2; D gene unclear. The CDR3 has 12 amino acids. V was cut by 0 bases and J by 8 bases, with 7 bases left in between. Per germline, CDR1 LNHDA and CDR2 SQIVND (reference sequence). The CDR3 protein is CASSIEFLGYTF. The CDR3 nucleotides read TGTGCCAGTAGTATAGAGTTTCTCGGCTACACCTTC.

This clonotype has more than one count but fewer than ten. The chain carries TRBV4-1 and TRBJ2-3; weak D call: TRBD2 (7 bases). The CDR3 spans 16 residues. V gave up 3 bases and J gave up 6 bases, with 19 bases separating them. The germline V gene has CDR1 MGHRA and CDR2 YSYEKL. The CDR3: CASSQQPGERGDTQYF. In nucleotides, the CDR3 is TGCGCCAGCAGCCAGCAGCCAGGGGAGCGGGGTGATACGCAGTATTTT.

In its sample, this clonotype was seen many times. The V gene is TRBV28, the J gene TRBJ1-1; D gene ambiguous. The CDR3 loop spans 13 amino acids. Germline V gene sequence: CDR1 MDHEN, CDR2 SYDVKM. V lost 8 bases and J lost 0, with 10 bases in between. The CDR3, as DNA: TGTGCCAGCGTCCGCTGGCTGAACACTGAAGCTTTCTTT. It is translated as CASVRWLNTEAFF.

This clonotype came up a few times. The chain carries TRBV5-1 and TRBJ1-4, with 8 nucleotides matching TRBD1. CDR1 and CDR2 (germline): SGHRS, YFSETQ. Trimming removed 4 bases from V and 7 bases from J; junction bases left unmatched: 6. There are 14 residues in the CDR3. The CDR3 region has the DNA TGCGCCAGCAGCCCGGACAGGGAAGGTGAAAAACTGTTTTTT. It encodes CASSPDREGEKLFF.

CDR3 region: CASSLEVAKNIQYF. The CDR3 bases are TGTGCCAGCAGCTTAGAGGTAGCCAAAAACATTCAGTACTTC. The chain couples TRBV7-9 to TRBJ2-4, with no clear D. The ends were cut back, 1 base at V and 0 bases at J, with 4 bases in the middle. Germline V lookup: CDR1 SEHNR, CDR2 FQNEAQ (reference sequence). The CDR3 runs to 14 residues.

The V call is TRBV5-5, the J call TRBJ2-7, with TRBD2 matching over 8 bases. Germline V gene data show CDR1 as SGHKS and CDR2 as YYEKEE (reference sequence). This CDR3 has 15 amino acids. J lost 7 bases, V lost 2 bases, and 11 bases had no gene match. The chain's CDR3 is CASSLTGTRLGEQYV. CDR3 bases: TGTGCCAGCAGCTTAACCGGGACTAGGCTCGGGGAGCAGTACGTC.

The chain links TRBV6-5 to TRBJ1-1; TRBD1 agrees at 8 bases. J lost 3 bases, V lost 0 bases, and 6 bases had no gene match. This CDR3 has 16 amino acids. Germline lookup yields CDR1 MNHEY and CDR2 SVGAGI. CDR3 nucleotide sequence: TGTGCCAGCAGTTACTCGAGGCAGGGGGCTCACACTGAAGCTTTCTTT. Its protein is CASSYSRQGAHTEAFF.

This clonotype was picked up a small number of times. This rearrangement joins TRBV7-2 to TRBJ2-7; D may be TRBD1 (6 bases). Trimming took 0 bases from V and 3 from J, leaving 12 bases between them. This CDR3 has 15 residues. CDR1 and CDR2 from the germline V gene are SGHTA and FQGNSA. CDR3 sequence reads: CASSLAVGQSYEQYF. The CDR3 DNA is TGTGCCAGCAGCTTAGCGGTGGGACAAAGCTACGAGCAGTACTTC.

In this sample, this clonotype turned up many times. V gene TRBV29-1 combines with J gene TRBJ2-1; 8 nucleotides match TRBD1. Trimming cost V 8 bases and J 5 bases; bases outside gene matches: 2. The CDR3 loop spans 11 amino acids. Germline V CDR1 and CDR2: SQVTM, ANQGSEA. The CDR3 DNA follows: TGCAGCACGGGACAGGACAATGAGCAGTTCTTC. This gives the protein CSTGQDNEQFF.

In this sample, this clonotype turned up a few times. The chain employs TRBV15 and TRBJ2-2; D could derive from TRBD1 or TRBD2 (5 bases each). Germline V gene lookup returns CDR1 LNHNV and CDR2 YYDKDF (reference sequence). V lost 4 bases to trimming and J lost 4 bases, with 10 bases between them. CDR3 length: 14 amino acids. Here the CDR3 reads CATSIAGTTGELFF. CDR3 DNA: TGTGCCACCAGCATCGCTGGGACCACCGGGGAGCTGTTTTTT.